This T cell receptor (beta chain) was recovered during a study of blood T cells in healthy people across ages. Primers used in a second PCR of roughly 6 to 12 cycles were a sample-barcoded 5' primer and a J-beta primer mix. A single record per CDR3 protein comes from TCRdb applying MiXCR to the 5' RACE reads. The sample has roughly 680,000 distinct CDR3 sequences; approximately 49% are singletons. Whole-study findings and limits: Measured against age, TCR beta diversity per million T cells decreased in a roughly linear manner.

V was pared by 7 bases and J by 0 bases, with 11 bases between. Germline loops: CDR1 MNHEY, CDR2 SVGAGI. The CDR3 covers 14 residues. A note on this clonotype: As yet, its antigen is unknown.

Total RNA, at least 5 micrograms per sample, came from PBMCs. The receptor was derived from a woman aged 60-70 years in good health. Sequenced sample: blood. V usage is TRBV6-5 and J usage is TRBJ2-3, with D perhaps matching TRBD2 (6 bases). The CDR3 DNA reads TGTGCCAGCAATCCGGGACTTAGCACAGATACGCAGTATTTT. Translating gives CASNPGLSTDTQYF.